These 27 T cell receptor beta chains originate from one sample sequenced in a study of T cell changes during pregnancy in multiple sclerosis. The protocol was immunoSEQ multiplex PCR, while the TCRdb copy is restricted to in-frame clones and leaves out a portion. The data hold under 55,000 clones, with roughly 93% observed a single time. Sequenced material: peripheral blood, taken in the second trimester of pregnancy. Receptor source: a female donor with multiple sclerosis, enrolled in a pregnancy study.

The chain has TRBV7-2 and TRBJ2-5; TRBD2 matches 10 bases. Germline V lookup: CDR1 SGHTA, CDR2 FQGNSA. The CDR3 has 16 amino acids. The trim removed 2 bases at V and 5 bases at J, leaving 8 bases unmatched. Here the CDR3 DNA reads TGTGCCAGCAGCTTAATCCAGCGGGAGGGGCGGGAGACCCAGTACTTC. It translates to CASSLIQREGRETQYF.

The genes are TRBV2 and TRBJ2-7; possible D gene TRBD1, 5 bases. Trimming pared 7 bases from V and 6 bases from J, leaving 7 bases between. Germline V gene lookup returns CDR1 SNHLY and CDR2 FYNNEI. The CDR3 covers 10 residues. CDR3 sequence: CASMGLEQYF. CDR3 nucleotides: TGTGCCAGCATGGGGCTCGAGCAGTACTTC.

The CDR3 here is CASSQDSRNQPQHF. The CDR3 nucleotides read TGCGCCAGCAGCCAGGACAGTCGGAACCAGCCCCAGCATTTT. The chain uses TRBV4-3 and TRBJ1-5, with D possibly TRBD1 on 6 matching bases. The ends were cut back, 3 bases at V and 7 bases at J, with 13 bases in the middle. Germline V gene lookup returns CDR1 LGHNA and CDR2 YSLEER. CDR3 length: 14 amino acids.

The chain has TRBV4-2 and TRBJ1-1, with D unresolved. The CDR3 consists of 9 residues. CDR1 LGHNA and CDR2 YNFKEQ come from the germline V gene. V shed 7 bases and J shed 7 bases, with 4 bases lying between them. For the CDR3, the DNA is TGTGCCAGCAAGAGTGAAGCTTTCTTT. Translating it yields CASKSEAFF.

This sequence joins TRBV19 and TRBJ1-4; TRBD1 aligns across 11 bases. CDR3 length: 15 residues. Trimming cost V 4 bases and J 8 bases; bases outside gene matches: 6. CDR1 is LNHDA and CDR2 is SQIVND in the germline V gene (reference sequence). CDR3 sequence: CASSSRTGGNEKLFF. The CDR3 bases are TGTGCCAGTAGTAGCCGGACAGGGGGCAACGAAAAACTGTTTTTT.

Here the CDR3 reads CASSLAGVLTGELFF. The CDR3 bases are TGTGCCAGCAGTTTAGCGGGAGTGCTCACCGGGGAGCTGTTTTTT. The V and J genes are TRBV6-1 and TRBJ2-2; TRBD2 matches at 9 bases. The CDR3 covers 15 residues. J was trimmed by 4 bases and V by 5 bases; bases with no gene match: 5. Germline V gives CDR1 MNHNS, CDR2 SASEGT.

The chain links TRBV9 to TRBJ1-1, with 9 positions matching TRBD1. Germline values: CDR1 SGDLS, CDR2 YYNGEE. Trimming removed 4 bases from V and 1 base from J; junction bases left unmatched: 5. The CDR3 extends over 15 amino acids. CDR3 nucleotide sequence: TGTGCCAGCAGCCCCGGGACAGGGTCGAACACTGAAGCTTTCTTT. Protein: CASSPGTGSNTEAFF.

The V and J genes are TRBV2 and TRBJ1-2, with D perhaps matching TRBD1 (6 bases). Germline assignment: CDR1 SNHLY and CDR2 FYNNEI. The V end lost 7 bases, the J end lost 7 bases, and 22 bases lay between the germline ends. This CDR3 has 15 amino acids. In nucleotides, the CDR3 is TGTGCCAGCAAGGGTGGGGACACCCCAAGCGGTGGCTACACCTTC. Its protein product is CASKGGDTPSGGYTF.

This clone came up once. The CDR3 reads CASSLAGLAGAFNEQFF. The DNA for the CDR3 is TGTGCCAGCAGCTTAGCGGGACTAGCGGGAGCGTTCAATGAGCAGTTCTTC. This chain connects TRBV7-2 to TRBJ2-1, with 14 bases lining up with TRBD2. The CDR3 is 17 amino acids. Germline V CDR1 and CDR2: SGHTA, FQGNSA. V trimming: 0 bases; J trimming: 6 bases; junction bases outside the gene matches: 4.

The gene calls are TRBV7-9 and TRBJ2-1, with D maybe TRBD2 (6 bases). This CDR3 has 14 amino acids. CDR1 and CDR2 (germline): SEHNR, FQNEAQ (reference sequence). V lost 1 base and J lost 8, with 12 bases in between. CDR3 nucleotide sequence: TGTGCCAGCAGCTTAGTCGGGGGAAGCGATGAGCAGTTCTTC. Protein: CASSLVGGSDEQFF.

The genes are TRBV5-4 and TRBJ2-7, with 7 bases aligning to TRBD2. The CDR3 extends over 14 amino acids. Losses at the gene ends were 0 bases for V and 5 bases for J; bases not matched to a gene: 5. Per germline, CDR1 SGHNT and CDR2 YYREEE (reference sequence). As DNA, the CDR3 is TGTGCCAGCAGCTTGGCGGGGGGAGAGAACGAGCAGTACTTC. The encoded protein is CASSLAGGENEQYF.

J is TRBJ1-2 and V is TRBV7-3; D unresolved. The CDR3 has 11 residues. CDR1 SGHTA and CDR2 FQGTGA come from the germline V gene. Trimming removed 5 bases at V and 8 bases at J, with 9 bases between. The CDR3: CASSAGGGYTF. The CDR3 nucleotides read TGTGCCAGCAGCGCAGGCGGGGGCTACACCTTC.

This chain uses TRBV9 with TRBJ1-5; D gene ambiguous. Between the trimmed V and J ends, which lost 0 bases and 4 bases, there was a span of 11 bases. Per the germline V gene, CDR1 is SGDLS and CDR2 is YYNGEE. The CDR3 runs 15 residues. CDR3 sequence reads: CASSVGSQANQPQHF. The CDR3 DNA follows: TGTGCCAGCAGCGTAGGGTCCCAGGCTAATCAGCCCCAGCATTTT.

The chain links TRBV19 to TRBJ2-1, with TRBD2 identical over 8 bases. In germline, CDR1 is LNHDA, CDR2 SQIVND (reference sequence). The CDR3 has 14 amino acids. Unmatched junction bases numbered 8, after V lost 3 bases and J lost 10 bases. Here the CDR3 reads CASSILAGPSEQFF. CDR3 sequence (DNA): TGTGCCAGTAGTATCCTAGCGGGCCCATCAGAGCAGTTCTTC.

V gene TRBV27 combines with J gene TRBJ2-1; TRBD2 aligns across 7 bases. Per germline, CDR1 MNHEY and CDR2 SMNVEV (reference sequence). After removal of 5 bases from V and 3 bases from J, the junction contained 19 bases not matched to a gene. The CDR3 consists of 19 residues. The CDR3 nucleotides are TGTGCCAGCAGTCCACCCCCTTCTCCTAGCGGAGCCTTCTACAATGAGCAGTTCTTC. It is translated as CASSPPPSPSGAFYNEQFF.

The chain carries TRBV27 and TRBJ2-2; 7 nucleotides match TRBD1. Germline CDR1 reads MNHEY; CDR2 reads SMNVEV (reference sequence). Germline trimming cut 6 bases from V and 0 bases from J; bases unmatched to any gene: 7. The CDR3 contains 16 residues. The CDR3 DNA reads as TGTGCCAGCAGCCCCGGGACAGAACCGAACACCGGGGAGCTGTTTTTT. Translated, it gives CASSPGTEPNTGELFF.

This clone was found a few times. This chain connects TRBV7-2 to TRBJ2-2, with 8 bases fitting TRBD2. The length of the CDR3 is 14 residues. Germline-derived CDR1 and CDR2 are SGHTA and FQGNSA. Trimming at V came to 8 bases and at J to 4 bases, leaving 6 bases not matched to a gene. The chain's CDR3 is CASGRGGFTGELFF. The CDR3 nucleotides are TGTGCCAGCGGTCGGGGGGGCTTCACCGGGGAGCTGTTTTTT.

The J gene is TRBJ2-2, the V gene TRBV5-1, with D possibly matching TRBD1 (5 bases). Germline-derived CDR1 and CDR2 are SGHRS and YFSETQ. The V end lost 2 bases, the J end lost 3 bases, and 11 bases lay between the germline ends. The CDR3 is made up of 15 amino acids. CDR3 amino acids: CASSFSRVDTGELFF. The CDR3 DNA is TGCGCCAGCAGCTTCAGCAGGGTGGACACCGGGGAGCTGTTTTTT.

This clone occurred once. This chain connects TRBV27 to TRBJ1-2, with D perhaps TRBD1 (5 bases). CDR3 length: 14 amino acids. V lost 6 bases and J 1 base, leaving 12 bases between the germline ends. Germline loops: CDR1 MNHEY, CDR2 SMNVEV (reference sequence). The chain's CDR3 is CASRLGAGNYGYTF. The CDR3 DNA sequence: TGTGCCAGCAGGTTAGGGGCCGGTAACTATGGCTACACCTTC.

This chain uses TRBV13 with TRBJ1-1; 9 bases are shared with TRBD1. Germline trimming cut 5 bases from V and 0 bases from J; bases unmatched to any gene: 7. In germline, CDR1 is PRHDT, CDR2 FYEKMQ (reference sequence). This CDR3 is built from 16 residues. Written as DNA, the CDR3 is TGTGCCAGCAGCCCACTCCGGACAGGGGTGAACACTGAAGCTTTCTTT. Translating gives CASSPLRTGVNTEAFF.

The V call is TRBV5-1, the J call TRBJ2-3, with D possibly matching TRBD1 (5 bases). The germline V gene has CDR1 SGHRS and CDR2 YFSETQ. V gave up 4 bases and J gave up 4 bases, with 19 bases separating them. The CDR3 is 16 amino acids. CDR3 in amino acids: CASSPLTGWGADTQYF. As DNA, the CDR3 is TGCGCCAGCAGCCCCTTGACCGGGTGGGGCGCAGATACGCAGTATTTT.

V is TRBV12-1 and J is TRBJ1-2. TRBV12-1 is annotated as a pseudogene. CDR3 length: 11 amino acids. The chain's CDR3 is CASSPDRGYTF. The CDR3 nucleotides read TGTGCCAGCAGCCCTGATCGGGGCTACACCTTC.

J is TRBJ1-2 and V is TRBV30; D gene ambiguous. With 2 bases removed from V and 0 bases from J, the gap between germline ends came to 10 bases. The CDR3 has 14 residues. In germline, CDR1 is GTSNPN, CDR2 SVGIG (reference sequence). CDR3 protein: CAWSYGITNYGYTF. DNA for the CDR3: TGTGCCTGGAGTTACGGGATAACTAACTATGGCTACACCTTC.

CDR3: CASSISSGRLYEQYF. The CDR3 bases are TGTGCCAGTAGTATCTCTAGCGGGAGATTGTACGAGCAGTACTTC. The chain is built from TRBV19 and TRBJ2-7, with 10 positions matching TRBD2. Germline CDR1 reads LNHDA; CDR2 reads SQIVND (reference sequence). V gave up 3 bases and J gave up 4 bases; unmatched junction bases: 6. The length of the CDR3 is 15 residues.

This clone has only one observation. The rearrangement links TRBV19 to TRBJ2-5; 10 nucleotides agree with TRBD1. Trimming cost V 6 bases and J 3 bases; bases outside gene matches: 1. This CDR3 is built from 13 residues. CDR1 and CDR2 from the germline V gene are LNHDA and SQIVND (reference sequence). CDR3 sequence: CASRDRGEETQYF. The CDR3 DNA reads TGTGCCAGTAGGGACAGGGGGGAAGAGACCCAGTACTTC.

The chain couples TRBV2 to TRBJ2-5; 11 nucleotides line up with TRBD2. The V and J ends lost 5 bases and 4 bases, in that order; junction bases with no gene match: 6. There are 15 residues in the CDR3. Germline CDR1 is SNHLY and CDR2 is FYNNEI. The CDR3, as DNA: TGTGCCAGCAGTAAGATACTAGCGGGAGTAGAGACCCAGTACTTC. Amino acids: CASSKILAGVETQYF.

V gene TRBV7-6 combines with J gene TRBJ2-5; 8 bases align to TRBD1. The CDR3 contains 18 residues. The J segment lost 1 base and the V segment lost 5 bases, leaving 15 bases of the junction unmatched. The germline V gene has CDR1 SGHVS and CDR2 FNYEAQ. The CDR3 loop reads CASSTSAGTGHLQETQYF. CDR3 bases: TGTGCCAGCAGCACTTCCGCCGGGACAGGACACCTCCAAGAGACCCAGTACTTC.